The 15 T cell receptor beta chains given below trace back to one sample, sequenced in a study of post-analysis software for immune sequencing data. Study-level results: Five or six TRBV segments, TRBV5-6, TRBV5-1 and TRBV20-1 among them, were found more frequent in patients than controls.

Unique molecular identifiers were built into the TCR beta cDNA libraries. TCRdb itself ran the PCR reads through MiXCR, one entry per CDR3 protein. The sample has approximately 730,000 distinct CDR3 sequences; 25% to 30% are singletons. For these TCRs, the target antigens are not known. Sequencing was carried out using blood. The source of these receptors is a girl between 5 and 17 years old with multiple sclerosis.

CDR3 residues: CSARAPGDKNIQYF. In DNA, the CDR3 is TGCAGTGCTAGAGCCCCGGGGGACAAAAACATTCAGTACTTC. J is TRBJ2-4 and V is TRBV20-1, with D possibly matching TRBD2 (6 bases). The CDR3 is 14 residues long. V was cut by 1 base and J by 3 bases, with 10 bases left in between. Germline values: CDR1 DFQATT, CDR2 SNEGSKA (reference sequence).

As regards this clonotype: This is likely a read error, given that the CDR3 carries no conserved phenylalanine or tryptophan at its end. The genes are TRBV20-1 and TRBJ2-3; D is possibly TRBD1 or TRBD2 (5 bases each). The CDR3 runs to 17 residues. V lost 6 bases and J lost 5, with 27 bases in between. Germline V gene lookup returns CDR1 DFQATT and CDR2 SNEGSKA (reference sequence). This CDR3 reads CSARGTGTTGFLDTQYV. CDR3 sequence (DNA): TGCAGTGCAAGGGGTACCGGGACCACCGGTTTTTTAGATACGCAGTATGTT.

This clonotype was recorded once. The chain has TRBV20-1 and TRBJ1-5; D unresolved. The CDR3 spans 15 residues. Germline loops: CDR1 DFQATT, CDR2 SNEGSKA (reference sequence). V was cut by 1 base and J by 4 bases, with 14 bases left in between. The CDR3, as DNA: TGCAGTGCTAGAGCCTCGGGAGGGCCGAATCAGCCCCAGCATTTT. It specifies CSARASGGPNQPQHF.

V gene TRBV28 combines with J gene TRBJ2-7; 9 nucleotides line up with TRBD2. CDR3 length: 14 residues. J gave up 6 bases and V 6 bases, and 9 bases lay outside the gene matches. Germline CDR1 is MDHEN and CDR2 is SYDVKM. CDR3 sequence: CASRRSAGGGEQYF. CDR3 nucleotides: TGTGCCAGCAGGCGTTCAGCGGGAGGCGGCGAGCAGTACTTC.

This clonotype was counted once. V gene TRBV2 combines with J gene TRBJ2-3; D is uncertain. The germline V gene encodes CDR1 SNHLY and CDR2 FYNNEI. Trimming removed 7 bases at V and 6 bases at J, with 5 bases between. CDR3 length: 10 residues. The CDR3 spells CASNRDTQYF. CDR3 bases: TGTGCCAGCAACCGGGATACGCAGTATTTT.

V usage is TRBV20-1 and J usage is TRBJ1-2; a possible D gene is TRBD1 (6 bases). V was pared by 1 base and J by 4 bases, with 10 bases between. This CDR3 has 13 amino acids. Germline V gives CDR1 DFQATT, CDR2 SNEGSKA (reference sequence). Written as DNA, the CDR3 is TGCAGTGCTAGAGCAGGGGACTGCTATGGCTACACCTTC. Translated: CSARAGDCYGYTF.

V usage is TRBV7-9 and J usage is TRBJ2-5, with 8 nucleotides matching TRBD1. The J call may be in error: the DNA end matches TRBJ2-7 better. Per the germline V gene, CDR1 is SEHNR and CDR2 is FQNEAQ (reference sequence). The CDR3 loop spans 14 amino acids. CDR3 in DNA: TGTGCCAGCAGCCCCCGGACAGGGAATACCGAGCAGTACTTC. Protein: CASSPRTGNTEQYF.

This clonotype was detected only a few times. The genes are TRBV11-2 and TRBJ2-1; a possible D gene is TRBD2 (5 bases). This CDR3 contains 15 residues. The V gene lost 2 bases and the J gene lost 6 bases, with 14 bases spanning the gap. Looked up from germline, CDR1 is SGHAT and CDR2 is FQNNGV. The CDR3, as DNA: TGTGCCAGCAGCTTACAGGAAACGAGGGTCAATGAGCAGTTCTTC. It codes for CASSLQETRVNEQFF.

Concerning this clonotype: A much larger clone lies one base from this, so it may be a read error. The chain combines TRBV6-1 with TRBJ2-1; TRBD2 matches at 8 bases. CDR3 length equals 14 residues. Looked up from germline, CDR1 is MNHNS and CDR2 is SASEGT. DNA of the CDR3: TGTGCCAGCAGTCTCCGGGGGGGCTACGATGAGCAGTTCTTC. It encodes CASSLRGGYDEQFF.

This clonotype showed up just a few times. CDR3 nucleotide sequence: TGTGCCAGCAGTCCCTCGCCTGTGCAGAGATACAATGAGCAGTTCTTC. Protein: CASSPSPVQRYNEQFF. The chain carries TRBV7-8 and TRBJ2-1; D is undetermined. Germline CDR1 is SGHVS and CDR2 is FQNEAQ. V dropped 6 bases and J dropped 4 bases, with 19 bases sitting between them. The CDR3 runs 16 residues.

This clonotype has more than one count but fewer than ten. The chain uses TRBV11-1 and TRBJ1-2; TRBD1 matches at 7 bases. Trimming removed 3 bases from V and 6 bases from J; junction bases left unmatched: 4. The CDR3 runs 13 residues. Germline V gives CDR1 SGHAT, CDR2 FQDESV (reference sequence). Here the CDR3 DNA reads TGTGCCAGCAGCTTGACAGGGCGGGATGGCTACACCTTC. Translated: CASSLTGRDGYTF.

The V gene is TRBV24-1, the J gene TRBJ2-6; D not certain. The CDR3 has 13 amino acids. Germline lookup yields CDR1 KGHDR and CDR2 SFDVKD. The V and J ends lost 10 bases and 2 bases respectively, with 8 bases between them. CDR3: CATQGTGANVLTF. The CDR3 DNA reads TGTGCCACTCAAGGGACTGGGGCCAACGTCCTGACTTTC.

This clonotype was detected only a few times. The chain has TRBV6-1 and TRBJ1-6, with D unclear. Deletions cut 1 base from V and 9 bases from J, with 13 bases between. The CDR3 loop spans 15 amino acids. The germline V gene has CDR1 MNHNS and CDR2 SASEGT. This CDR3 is CASSEENFLGSPLHF. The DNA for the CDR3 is TGTGCCAGCAGTGAAGAGAACTTTTTGGGTTCACCCCTCCACTTT.

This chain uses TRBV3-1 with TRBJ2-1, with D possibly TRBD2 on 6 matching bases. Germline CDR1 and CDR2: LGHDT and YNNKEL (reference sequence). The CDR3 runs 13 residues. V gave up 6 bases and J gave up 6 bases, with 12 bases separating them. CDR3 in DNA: TGTGCCAGCAGTGCGGGACCCCCCAATGAGCAGTTCTTC. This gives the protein CASSAGPPNEQFF.

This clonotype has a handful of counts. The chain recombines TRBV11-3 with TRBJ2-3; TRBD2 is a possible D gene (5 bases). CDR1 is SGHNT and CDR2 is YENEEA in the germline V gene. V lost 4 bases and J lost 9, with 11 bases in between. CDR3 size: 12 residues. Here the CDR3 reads CASSSSGKTQYF. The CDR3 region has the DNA TGTGCCAGCAGCTCCTCGGGAAAGACGCAGTATTTT.